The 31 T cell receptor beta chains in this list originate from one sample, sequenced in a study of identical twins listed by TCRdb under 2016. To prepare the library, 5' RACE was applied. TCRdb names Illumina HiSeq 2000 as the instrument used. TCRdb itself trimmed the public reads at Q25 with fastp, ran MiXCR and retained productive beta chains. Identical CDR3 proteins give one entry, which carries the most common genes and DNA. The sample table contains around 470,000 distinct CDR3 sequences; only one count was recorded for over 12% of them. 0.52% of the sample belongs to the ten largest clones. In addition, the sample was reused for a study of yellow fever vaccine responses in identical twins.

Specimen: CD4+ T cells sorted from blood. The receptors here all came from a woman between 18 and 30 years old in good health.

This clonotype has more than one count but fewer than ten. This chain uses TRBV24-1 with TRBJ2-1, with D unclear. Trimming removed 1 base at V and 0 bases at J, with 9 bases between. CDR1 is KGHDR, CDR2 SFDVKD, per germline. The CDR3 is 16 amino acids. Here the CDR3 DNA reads TGTGCCACCAGTGATTTTCTGGGGAACTCCTACAATGAGCAGTTCTTC. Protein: CATSDFLGNSYNEQFF.

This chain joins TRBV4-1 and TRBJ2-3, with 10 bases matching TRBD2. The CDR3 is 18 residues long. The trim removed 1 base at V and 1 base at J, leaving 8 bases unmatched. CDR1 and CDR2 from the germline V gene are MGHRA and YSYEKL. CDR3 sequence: CASSQVLSGGPGTDTQYF. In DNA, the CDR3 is TGCGCCAGCAGCCAAGTCCTTAGCGGGGGGCCAGGCACAGATACGCAGTATTTT.

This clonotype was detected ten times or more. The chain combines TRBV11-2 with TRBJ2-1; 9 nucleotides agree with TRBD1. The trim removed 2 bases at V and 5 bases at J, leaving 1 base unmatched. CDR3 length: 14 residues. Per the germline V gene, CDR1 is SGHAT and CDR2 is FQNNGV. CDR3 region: CASSLRTGDNEQFF. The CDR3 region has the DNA TGTGCCAGCAGCTTACGGACAGGGGACAATGAGCAGTTCTTC. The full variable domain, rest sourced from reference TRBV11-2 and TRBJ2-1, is EAGVAQSPRYKIIEKRQSVAFWCNPISGHATLYWYQQILGQGPKLLIQFQNNGVVDDSQLPKDRFSAERLKGVDSTLKIQPAKLEDSAVYLCASSLRTGDNEQFFGPGTRLTVL.

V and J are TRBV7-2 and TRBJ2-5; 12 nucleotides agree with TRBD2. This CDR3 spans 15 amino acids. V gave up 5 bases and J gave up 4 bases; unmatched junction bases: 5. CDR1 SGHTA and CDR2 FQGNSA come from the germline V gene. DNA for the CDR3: TGTGCCAGCAGCAGGACTAGCGGGACCTTAGAGACCCAGTACTTC. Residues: CASSRTSGTLETQYF.

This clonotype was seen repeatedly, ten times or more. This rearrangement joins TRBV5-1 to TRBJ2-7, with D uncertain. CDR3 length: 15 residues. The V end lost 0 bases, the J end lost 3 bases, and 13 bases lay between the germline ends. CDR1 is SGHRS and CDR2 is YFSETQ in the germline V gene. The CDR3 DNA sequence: TGCGCCAGCAGCTTGGCTGGCAGGACCAGCTACGAGCAGTACTTC. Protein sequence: CASSLAGRTSYEQYF.

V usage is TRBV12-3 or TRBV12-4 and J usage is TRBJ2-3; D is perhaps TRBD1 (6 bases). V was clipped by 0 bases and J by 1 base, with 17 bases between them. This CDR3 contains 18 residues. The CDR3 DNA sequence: TGTGCCAGCAGTTTAGCGCTTCAGGGACACGCGGGCACAGATACGCAGTATTTT. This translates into CASSLALQGHAGTDTQYF.

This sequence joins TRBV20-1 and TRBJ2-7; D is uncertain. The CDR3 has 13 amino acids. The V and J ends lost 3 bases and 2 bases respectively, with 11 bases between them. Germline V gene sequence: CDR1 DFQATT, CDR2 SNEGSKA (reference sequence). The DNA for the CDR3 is TGCAGTGCTAGGACTTCTACCACCTACGAGCAGTACTTC. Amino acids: CSARTSTTYEQYF.

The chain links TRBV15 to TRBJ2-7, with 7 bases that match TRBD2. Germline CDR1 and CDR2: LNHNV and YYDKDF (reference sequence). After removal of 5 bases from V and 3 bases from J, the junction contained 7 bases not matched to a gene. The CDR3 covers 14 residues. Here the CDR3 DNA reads TGTGCCACCAGCGGGGGGGGAGGGATCTACGAGCAGTACTTC. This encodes CATSGGGGIYEQYF.

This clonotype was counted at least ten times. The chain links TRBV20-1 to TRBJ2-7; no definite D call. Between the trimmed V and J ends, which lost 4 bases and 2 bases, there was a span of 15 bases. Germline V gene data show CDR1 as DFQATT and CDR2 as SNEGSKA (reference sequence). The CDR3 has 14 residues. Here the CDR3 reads CSAKSTSFTYEQYF. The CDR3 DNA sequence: TGCAGTGCTAAATCAACTTCATTCACCTACGAGCAGTACTTC.

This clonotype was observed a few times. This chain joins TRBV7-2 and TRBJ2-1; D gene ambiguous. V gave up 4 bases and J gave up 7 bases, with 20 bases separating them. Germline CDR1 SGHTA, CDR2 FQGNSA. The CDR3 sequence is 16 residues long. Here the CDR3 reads CASSSRMGPLRNEQFF. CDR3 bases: TGTGCCAGCAGCTCGCGGATGGGCCCCCTACGAAATGAGCAGTTCTTC.

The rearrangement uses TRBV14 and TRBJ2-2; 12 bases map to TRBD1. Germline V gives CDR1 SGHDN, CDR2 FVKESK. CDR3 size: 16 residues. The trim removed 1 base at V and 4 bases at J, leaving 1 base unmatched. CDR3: CASSQVGQGATGELFF. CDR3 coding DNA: TGTGCCAGCAGCCAAGTGGGACAGGGGGCCACCGGGGAGCTGTTTTTT.

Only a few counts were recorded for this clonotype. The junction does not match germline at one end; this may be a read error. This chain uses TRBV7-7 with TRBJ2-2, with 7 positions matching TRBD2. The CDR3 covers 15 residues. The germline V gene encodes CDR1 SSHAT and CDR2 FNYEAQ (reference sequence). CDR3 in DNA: TGTGCTAGCAGCCACGTCCTAGCGGACACCGGGGAGCTGTTTTTT. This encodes CASSHVLADTGELFF.

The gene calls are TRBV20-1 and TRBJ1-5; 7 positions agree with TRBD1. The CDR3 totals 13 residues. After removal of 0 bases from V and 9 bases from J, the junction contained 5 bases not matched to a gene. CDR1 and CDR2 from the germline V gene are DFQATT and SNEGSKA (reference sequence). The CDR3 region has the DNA TGCAGTGCTAGAGAGGAGGGGGCGAGGCCCCAGCATTTT. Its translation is CSAREEGARPQHF.

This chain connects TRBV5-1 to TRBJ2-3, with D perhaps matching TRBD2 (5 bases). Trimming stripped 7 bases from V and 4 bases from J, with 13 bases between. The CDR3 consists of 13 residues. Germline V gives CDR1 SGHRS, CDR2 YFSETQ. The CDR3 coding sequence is TGCGCCAGCCGGGAACCCGTGGCAGATACGCAGTATTTT. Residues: CASREPVADTQYF. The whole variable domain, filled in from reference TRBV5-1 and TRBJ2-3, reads KAGVTQTPRYLIKTRGQQVTLSCSPISGHRSVSWYQQTPGQGLQFLFEYFSETQRNKGNFPGRFSGRQFSNSRSEMNVSTLELGDSALYLCASREPVADTQYFGPGTRLTVL.

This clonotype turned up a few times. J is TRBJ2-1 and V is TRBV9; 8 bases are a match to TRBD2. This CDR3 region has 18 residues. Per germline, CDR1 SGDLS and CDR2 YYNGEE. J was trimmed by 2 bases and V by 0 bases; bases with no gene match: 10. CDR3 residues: CASSVVPLAGTTYNEQFF. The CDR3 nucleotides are TGTGCCAGCAGCGTAGTTCCGCTAGCGGGTACGACCTACAATGAGCAGTTCTTC.

CDR3 in amino acids: CASSFTQNTGELFF. DNA of the CDR3: TGCGCCAGCAGCTTTACACAAAACACCGGGGAGCTGTTTTTT. This chain joins TRBV5-1 and TRBJ2-2; D is uncertain. Germline-derived CDR1 and CDR2 are SGHRS and YFSETQ. Trimming left V 2 bases short and J 2 bases short, with 7 bases between. This CDR3 has 14 amino acids. The variable domain in full, with the rest retrieved from reference TRBV5-1 and TRBJ2-2, is KAGVTQTPRYLIKTRGQQVTLSCSPISGHRSVSWYQQTPGQGLQFLFEYFSETQRNKGNFPGRFSGRQFSNSRSEMNVSTLELGDSALYLCASSFTQNTGELFFGEGSRLTVL.

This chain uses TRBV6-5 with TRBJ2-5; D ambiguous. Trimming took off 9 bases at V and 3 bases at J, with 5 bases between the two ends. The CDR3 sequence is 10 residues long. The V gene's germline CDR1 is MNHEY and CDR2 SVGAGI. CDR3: CASKKETQYF. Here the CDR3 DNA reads TGTGCCAGTAAAAAAGAGACCCAGTACTTC.

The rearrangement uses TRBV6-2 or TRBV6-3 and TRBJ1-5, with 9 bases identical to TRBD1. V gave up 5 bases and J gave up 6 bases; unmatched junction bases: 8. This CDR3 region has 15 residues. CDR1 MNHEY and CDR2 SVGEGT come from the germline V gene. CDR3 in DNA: TGTGCCAGCAGTCGCCGGACAGGGGTCAGTCAGCCCCAGCATTTT. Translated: CASSRRTGVSQPQHF.

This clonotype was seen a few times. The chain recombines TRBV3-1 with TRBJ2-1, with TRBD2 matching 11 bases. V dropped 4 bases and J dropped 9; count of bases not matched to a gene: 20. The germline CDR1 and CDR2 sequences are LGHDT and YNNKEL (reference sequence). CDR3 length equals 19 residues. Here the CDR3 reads CASSPPLIWVLAGASEQFF. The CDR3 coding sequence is TGTGCCAGCAGCCCCCCCCTCATATGGGTACTAGCGGGGGCATCTGAGCAGTTCTTC.

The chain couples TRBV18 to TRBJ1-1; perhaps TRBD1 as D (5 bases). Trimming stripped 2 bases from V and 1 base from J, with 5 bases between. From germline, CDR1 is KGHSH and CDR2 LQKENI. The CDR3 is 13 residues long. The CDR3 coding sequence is TGTGCCAGCTCACCAGGGGCGAACACTGAAGCTTTCTTT. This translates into CASSPGANTEAFF.

Written as DNA, the CDR3 is TGTGCCAGCAGTTTCCCACTAGCGGGCCGACCCATGGGCACAGATACGCAGTATTTT. Protein product: CASSFPLAGRPMGTDTQYF. The rearrangement links TRBV28 to TRBJ2-3, with 9 bases matching TRBD2. Germline CDR1 reads MDHEN; CDR2 reads SYDVKM. The CDR3 has 19 residues. Unmatched junction bases numbered 14, after V lost 3 bases and J lost 1 base.

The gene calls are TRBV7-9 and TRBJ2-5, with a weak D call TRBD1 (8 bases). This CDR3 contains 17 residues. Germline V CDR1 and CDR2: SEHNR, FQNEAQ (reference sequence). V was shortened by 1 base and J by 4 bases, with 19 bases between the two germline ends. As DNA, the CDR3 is TGTGCCAGCAGCTTAGGAGCCAAACAGGGGGAGGGAGAGACCCAGTACTTC. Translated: CASSLGAKQGEGETQYF.

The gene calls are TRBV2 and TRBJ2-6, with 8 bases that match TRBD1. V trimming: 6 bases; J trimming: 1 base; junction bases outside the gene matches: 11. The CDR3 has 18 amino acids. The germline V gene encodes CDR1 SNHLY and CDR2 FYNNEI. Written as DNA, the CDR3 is TGTGCCAGCAGGTTACCGGGACAGGCGATTTCTGGGGCCAACGTCCTGACTTTC. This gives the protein CASRLPGQAISGANVLTF. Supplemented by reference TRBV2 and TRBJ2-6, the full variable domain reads EPEVTQTPSHQVTQMGQEVILRCVPISNHLYFYWYRQILGQKVEFLVSFYNNEISEKSEIFDDQFSVERPDGSNFTLKIRSTKLEDSAMYFCASRLPGQAISGANVLTFGAGSRLTVL.

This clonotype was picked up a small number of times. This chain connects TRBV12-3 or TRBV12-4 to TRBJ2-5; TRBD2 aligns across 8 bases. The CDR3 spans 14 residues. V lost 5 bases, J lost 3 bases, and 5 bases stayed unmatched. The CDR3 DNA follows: TGTGCCAGCAGTCCGGGACTAGAAAAAGAGACCCAGTACTTC. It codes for CASSPGLEKETQYF.

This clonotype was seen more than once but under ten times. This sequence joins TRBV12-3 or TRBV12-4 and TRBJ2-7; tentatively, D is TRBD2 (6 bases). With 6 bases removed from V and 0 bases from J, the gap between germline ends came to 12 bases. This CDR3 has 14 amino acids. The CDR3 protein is CASRTVGGSYEQYF. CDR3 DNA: TGTGCCAGCAGGACTGTGGGGGGCTCCTACGAGCAGTACTTC.

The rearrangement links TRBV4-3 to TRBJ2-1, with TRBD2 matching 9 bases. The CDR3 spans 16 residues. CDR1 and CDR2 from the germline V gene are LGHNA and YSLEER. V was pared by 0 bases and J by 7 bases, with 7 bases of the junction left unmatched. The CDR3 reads CASSQEVAGAYNEQFF. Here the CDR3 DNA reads TGCGCCAGCAGCCAAGAAGTAGCGGGAGCGTATAATGAGCAGTTCTTC.

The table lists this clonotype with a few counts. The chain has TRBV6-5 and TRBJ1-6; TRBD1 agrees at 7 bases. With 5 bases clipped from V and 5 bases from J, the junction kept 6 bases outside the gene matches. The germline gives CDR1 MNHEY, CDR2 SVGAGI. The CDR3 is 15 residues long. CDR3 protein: CASSHLTGNNSPLHF. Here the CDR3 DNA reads TGTGCCAGCAGTCACCTGACAGGGAATAATTCACCCCTCCACTTT.

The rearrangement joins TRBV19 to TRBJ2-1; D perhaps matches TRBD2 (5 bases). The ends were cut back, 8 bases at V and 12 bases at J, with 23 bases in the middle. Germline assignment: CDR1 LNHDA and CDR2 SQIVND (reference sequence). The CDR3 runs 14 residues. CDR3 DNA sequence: TGTGCCAGTCGAAAGGTGGGAGCTCCCCCAGGGCAGTTCTTC. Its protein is CASRKVGAPPGQFF.

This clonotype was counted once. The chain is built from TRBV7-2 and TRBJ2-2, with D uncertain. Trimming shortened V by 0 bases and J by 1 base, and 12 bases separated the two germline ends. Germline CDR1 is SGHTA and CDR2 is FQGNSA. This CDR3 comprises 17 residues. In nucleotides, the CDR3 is TGTGCCAGCAGCTTAGCGCTCGACATGGGGAACACCGGGGAGCTGTTTTTT. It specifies CASSLALDMGNTGELFF.

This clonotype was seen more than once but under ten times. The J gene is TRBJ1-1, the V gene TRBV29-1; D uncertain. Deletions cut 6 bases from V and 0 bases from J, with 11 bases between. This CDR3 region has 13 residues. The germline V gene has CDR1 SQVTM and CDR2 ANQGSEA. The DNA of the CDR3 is TGCAGCGTAGCGGGTAGGTTGAACACTGAAGCTTTCTTT. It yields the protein CSVAGRLNTEAFF.

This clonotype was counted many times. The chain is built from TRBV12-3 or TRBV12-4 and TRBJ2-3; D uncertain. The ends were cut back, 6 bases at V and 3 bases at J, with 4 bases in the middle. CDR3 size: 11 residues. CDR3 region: CASSKTDTQYF. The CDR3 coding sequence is TGTGCCAGCAGCAAAACAGATACGCAGTATTTT.